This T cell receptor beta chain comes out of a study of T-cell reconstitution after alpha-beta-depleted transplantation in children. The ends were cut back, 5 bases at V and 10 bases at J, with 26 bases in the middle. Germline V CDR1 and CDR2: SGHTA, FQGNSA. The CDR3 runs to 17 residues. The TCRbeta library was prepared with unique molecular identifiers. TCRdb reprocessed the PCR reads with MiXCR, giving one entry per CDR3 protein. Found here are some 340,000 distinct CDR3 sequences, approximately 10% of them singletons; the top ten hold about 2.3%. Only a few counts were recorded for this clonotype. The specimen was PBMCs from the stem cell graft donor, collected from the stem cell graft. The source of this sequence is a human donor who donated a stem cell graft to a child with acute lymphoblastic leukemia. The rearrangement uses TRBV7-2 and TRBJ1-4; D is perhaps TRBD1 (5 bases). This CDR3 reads CASSPPAGDVRGRKLFF. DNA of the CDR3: TGTGCCAGCAGCCCCCCGGCTGGGGACGTTAGAGGGAGAAAACTGTTTTTT.